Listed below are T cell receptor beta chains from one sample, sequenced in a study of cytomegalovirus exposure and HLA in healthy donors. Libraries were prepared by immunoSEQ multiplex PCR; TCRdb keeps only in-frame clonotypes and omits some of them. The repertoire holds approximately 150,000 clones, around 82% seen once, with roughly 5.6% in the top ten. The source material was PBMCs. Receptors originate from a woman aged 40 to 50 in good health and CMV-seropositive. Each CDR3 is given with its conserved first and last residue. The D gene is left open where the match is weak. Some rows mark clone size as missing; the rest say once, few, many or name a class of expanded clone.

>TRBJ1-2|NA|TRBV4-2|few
TGTGCCAGCAGCCAAGCCCAGGGAGGCTACACCTTC
CASSQAQGGYTF
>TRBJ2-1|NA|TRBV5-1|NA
TGCGCCAGCAGCTTGGAGGGGGAATACAATGAGCAGTTCTTC
CASSLEGEYNEQFF
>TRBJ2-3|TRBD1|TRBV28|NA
TGTGCCAGCAAGGCAGGGGGCGGTCCATCGCAGTATTTT
CASKAGGGPSQYF
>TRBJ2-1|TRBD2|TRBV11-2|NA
TGTGCCAGCAGCTCACAGGGGACTAGCGTATTCTTC
CASSSQGTSVFF
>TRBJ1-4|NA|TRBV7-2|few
TGTGCCAGCAGCTTATATGGAGGGAGCGAAAAACTGTTTTTT
CASSLYGGSEKLFF
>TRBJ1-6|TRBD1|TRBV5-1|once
TGCGCCAGCAGCGCCGAACCGGGACAGAATTCACCCCTCCACTTT
CASSAEPGQNSPLHF
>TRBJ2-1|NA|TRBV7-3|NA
TGTGCCAGCAGCTCGGAGGGGGCCGACAATGAGCAGTTCTTC
CASSSEGADNEQFF
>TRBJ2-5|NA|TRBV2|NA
TGTGCCAGCGCGCCACGTCGAGAGACCCAGTACTTC
CASAPRRETQYF
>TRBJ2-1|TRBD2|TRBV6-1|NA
TGTGCCTCACAATTCAGAAGCGGGATAAATGAGCAGTTCTTC
CASQFRSGINEQFF
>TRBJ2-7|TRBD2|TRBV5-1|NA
TGCGCCAGCCAAGCTATTAGCGGGAGCTACGAGCAGTACTTC
CASQAISGSYEQYF
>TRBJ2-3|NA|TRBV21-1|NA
TGTGCCAGCAGCAAAGGGGGTGTTCGGGTAGCGGGACCGCCGTGGACAGATACGCAGTATTTT
CASSKGGVRVAGPPWTDTQYF
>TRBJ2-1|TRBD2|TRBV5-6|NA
TGTGCCAGCAGCTTTGGACTAGCGGTTTACAATGAGCAGTTCTTC
CASSFGLAVYNEQFF
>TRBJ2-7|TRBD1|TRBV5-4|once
TGTGCCAGCAACATGCACGGGACAGGGGTCCACGAGCAGTACTTC
CASNMHGTGVHEQYF
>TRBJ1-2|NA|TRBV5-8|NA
TGTGCCAGCAGCTTGGGCCTACTCTATGGCTACACCTTC
CASSLGLLYGYTF
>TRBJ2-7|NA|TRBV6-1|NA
TGTGCCAGCAGTGATCCACTTTACCAGCAGTACTTC
CASSDPLYQQYF
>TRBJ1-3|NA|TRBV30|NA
TGTGCCTGGAGAGCCTCTGGAAACACCATATATTTT
CAWRASGNTIYF
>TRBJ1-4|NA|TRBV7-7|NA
TGTGCTAGCAGCTTAGGGGCAGGCGAAAAACTGTTTTTT
CASSLGAGEKLFF
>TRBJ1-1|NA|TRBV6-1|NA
TGTGCCAGCAGTGAGAGAGGGCAGCCTGCGGGCACTGAAGCTTTCTTT
CASSERGQPAGTEAFF
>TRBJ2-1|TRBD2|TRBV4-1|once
TGCGCCAGCACACTAGCGGGTTTGACCTACAATGAGCAGTTCTTC
CASTLAGLTYNEQFF
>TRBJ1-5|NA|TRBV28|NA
TGTGCCAGCAGTTCACGGTGGAGCAATCAGCCCCAGCATTTT
CASSSRWSNQPQHF
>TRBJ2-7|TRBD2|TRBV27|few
TGTGCCAGCAAAATAGCGGGAACCTCCAACGAGCAGTACTTC
CASKIAGTSNEQYF
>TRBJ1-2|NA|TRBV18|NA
TGTGCCAGCTCACCTTCAACAGGATCTAACTATGGCTACACCTTC
CASSPSTGSNYGYTF
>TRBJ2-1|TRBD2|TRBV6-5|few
TGTGCCAGCAGACTTAGCGGGAGCCCCCGCAATGAGCAGTTCTTC
CASRLSGSPRNEQFF
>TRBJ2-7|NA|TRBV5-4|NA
TGTGCCAGCAGCTTGGGGGCTTATCCCTACGAGCAGTACTTC
CASSLGAYPYEQYF
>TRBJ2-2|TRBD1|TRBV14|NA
TGTGCCAGCAGCCCGACAGGGCAAGGGACCGGGGAGCTGTTTTTT
CASSPTGQGTGELFF
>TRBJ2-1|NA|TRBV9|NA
TGTGCCAGCAGCGTAGAAGAGGGAAATGAGCAGTTCTTC
CASSVEEGNEQFF
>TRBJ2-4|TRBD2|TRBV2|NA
TGTGCCAGCAGCCTTACCGGGACTAGCGGGAGGGTCAAAAACATTCAGTACTTC
CASSLTGTSGRVKNIQYF
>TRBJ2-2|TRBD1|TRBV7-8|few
TGTGCCAGCAGCTGGACAGGGGGCGCCTGGACCGGGGAGCTGTTTTTT
CASSWTGGAWTGELFF
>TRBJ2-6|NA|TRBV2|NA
TGTGCCAGCAGAGTACAGGGTTCTGGGGCCAACGTCCTGACTTTC
CASRVQGSGANVLTF
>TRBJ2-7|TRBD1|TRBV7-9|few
TGTGCCAGCAGTCGAGTCCGGGACAGAATCTCCTACGAGCAGTACTTC
CASSRVRDRISYEQYF
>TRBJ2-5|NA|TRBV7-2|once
TGTGCCAGCTCCCGGTGGGAGACCCAGTACTTC
CASSRWETQYF
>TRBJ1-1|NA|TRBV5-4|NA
TGTGCCAGCAGCCAAACTTGGAACACTGAAGCTTTCTTT
CASSQTWNTEAFF
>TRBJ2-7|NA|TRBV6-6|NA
TGTGCCAGCAGTTACGGGGGGGGCCCCTACGAGCAGTACTTC
CASSYGGGPYEQYF
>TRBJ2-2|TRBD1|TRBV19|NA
TGTGCCACCCCGGGACAGGGGAGCGGGGAGCTGTTTTTT
CATPGQGSGELFF
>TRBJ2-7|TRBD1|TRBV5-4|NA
TGTGCCAGCAGCCCCGGAACAGGGGGGTCCTACGAGCAGTACTTC
CASSPGTGGSYEQYF
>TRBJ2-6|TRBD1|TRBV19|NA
TGTGCCAGTGAACAGGGGGCTGGGGCCAACGTCCTGACTTTC
CASEQGAGANVLTF
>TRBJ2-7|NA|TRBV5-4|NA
TGTGCCAGCAGCCCGACCGGGTCTACCTACGAGCAGTACTTC
CASSPTGSTYEQYF
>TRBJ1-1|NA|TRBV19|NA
TGTGCCATTAAGAAGGCGGGGAGGGACACTGAAGCTTTCTTT
CAIKKAGRDTEAFF
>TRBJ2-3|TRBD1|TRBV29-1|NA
TGCAGCGTTGGGGGGGCGGGACAGGGGATAACAGATACGCAGTATTTT
CSVGGAGQGITDTQYF
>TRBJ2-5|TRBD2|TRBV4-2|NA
TGTGCCAGCAGCCAAGGTGGGACTAGCGGACAAGAGACCCAGTACTTC
CASSQGGTSGQETQYF
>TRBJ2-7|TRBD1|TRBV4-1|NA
TGCGCCAGCAGCCAAGATCCCCACCGAGGGACAGAAGACTACGAGCAGTACTTC
CASSQDPHRGTEDYEQYF
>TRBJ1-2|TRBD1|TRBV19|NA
TGTGCCAGTAGTTCCGGACAGGGGGCGCGACCAGCCTATGGCTACACCTTC
CASSSGQGARPAYGYTF
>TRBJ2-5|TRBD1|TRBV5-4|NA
TGTGCCAGCAGCTTTCGACAGGGGGCTAGCGTCGGGGAGACCCAGTACTTC
CASSFRQGASVGETQYF
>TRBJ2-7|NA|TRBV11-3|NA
TGTGCCAGCAGCTTAGGGCCTCCGGGTCGTAGGAACTACGAGCAGTACTTC
CASSLGPPGRRNYEQYF
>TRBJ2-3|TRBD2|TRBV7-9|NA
TGTGCCAGCAGCCCATTAGCGGGAGCAAGGACAGATACGCAGTATTTT
CASSPLAGARTDTQYF
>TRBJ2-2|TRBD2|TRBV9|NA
TGTGCCAGCAGCGCGACTAGCGGAAACACCGGGGAGCTGTTTTTT
CASSATSGNTGELFF
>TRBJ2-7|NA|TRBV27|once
TGTGCCAGCAGTTTACCGGGAGCGGGCGAGCAGTACTTC
CASSLPGAGEQYF
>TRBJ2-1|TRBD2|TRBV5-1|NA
TGCGCCAGCAGCTTAAGTCGGGCGGGGGGAAATGAGCAGTTCTTC
CASSLSRAGGNEQFF